Each of the 8 T cell receptor beta chains below was sequenced from the same sample in a study of T cell responses to AZD1222 COVID-19 vaccine. Assay used: immunoSEQ multiplex PCR; TCRdb lists only in-frame clones, some missing. This table holds some 150,000 clones, 75% to 95% found once. The sample was peripheral blood, taken on day 0 of MenACWY control vaccination. Source of these receptors: an adult in good health.

The rearrangement links TRBV4-1 to TRBJ1-2; D ambiguous. V was shortened by 3 bases and J by 5 bases, with 10 bases between the two germline ends. Germline values: CDR1 MGHRA, CDR2 YSYEKL. The CDR3 covers 13 residues. For the CDR3, the DNA is TGCGCCAGCAGCCAGGCAGCCAAGTATGGCTACACCTTC. Its protein product is CASSQAAKYGYTF.

This chain joins TRBV7-3 and TRBJ2-1; no clear D gene. Trimming removed 5 bases from V and 0 bases from J, with 14 bases in between. Germline loops: CDR1 SGHTA, CDR2 FQGTGA. CDR3 length equals 16 residues. Written as DNA, the CDR3 is TGTGCCAGCAGCATCAGCCGCGGAAGCTCCTACAATGAGCAGTTCTTC. Translating it yields CASSISRGSSYNEQFF.

J is TRBJ1-2 and V is TRBV6-1, with D tentatively TRBD1 (5 bases). V was pared by 2 bases and J by 4 bases, with 11 bases between. The CDR3 consists of 14 residues. Germline CDR1 and CDR2: MNHNS and SASEGT. CDR3 sequence reads: CASSESGGRYGYTF. The CDR3 bases are TGTGCCAGCAGTGAATCTGGGGGTCGCTATGGCTACACCTTC.

J is TRBJ2-6 and V is TRBV28; a weak D match, TRBD2 (5 bases). Germline CDR1 MDHEN, CDR2 SYDVKM. The CDR3 totals 17 residues. Trimming removed 5 bases from V and 0 bases from J, with 14 bases in between. As DNA, the CDR3 is TGTGCCAGCAGTCCACCGGGGTTACACTCTGGGGCCAACGTCCTGACTTTC. Amino acid sequence: CASSPPGLHSGANVLTF.

J is TRBJ1-2 and V is TRBV27; 7 positions match TRBD1. Germline loops: CDR1 MNHEY, CDR2 SMNVEV (reference sequence). The CDR3 is 15 amino acids. V dropped 5 bases and J dropped 2; count of bases not matched to a gene: 8. CDR3 region: CASSLTPDRNYGYTF. The CDR3 region has the DNA TGTGCCAGCAGTCTAACTCCGGACAGGAACTATGGCTACACCTTC.

The chain has TRBV2 and TRBJ1-1; a weak D match, TRBD1 (5 bases). Germline assignment: CDR1 SNHLY and CDR2 FYNNEI. V lost 7 bases, J lost 1 base, and 16 bases lay in between. The CDR3 extends over 15 amino acids. CDR3 sequence: CASTYIWGGNTEAFF. The DNA of the CDR3 is TGTGCCAGCACCTATATATGGGGCGGGAACACTGAAGCTTTCTTT.

The chain combines TRBV18 with TRBJ1-1, with D hard to call. Germline V gene data show CDR1 as KGHSH and CDR2 as LQKENI. The CDR3 is made up of 14 amino acids. The V end was cut by 3 bases, the J end by 1 base, with 9 bases between. The CDR3 here is CASSPLSGNTEAFF. CDR3 in DNA: TGTGCCAGCTCACCTCTGTCCGGGAACACTGAAGCTTTCTTT.

The J gene is TRBJ2-4, the V gene TRBV4-1; possibly TRBD1 for D (5 bases). V was pared by 3 bases and J by 0 bases, with 15 bases between. This CDR3 comprises 17 residues. CDR1 and CDR2 from the germline V gene are MGHRA and YSYEKL. CDR3 region: CASSHLRVGVAKNIQYF. For the CDR3, the DNA is TGCGCCAGCAGCCACCTCAGGGTTGGGGTAGCCAAAAACATTCAGTACTTC.